The 20 T cell receptor beta chains below all came from one sample that was sequenced in a study of blood T cells in healthy people across ages. The use of a sample-barcoded 5' primer and a J-beta primer mix characterized a second PCR of roughly 6 to 11 cycles. TCRdb re-analysed the 5' RACE reads in MiXCR, keeping a single row per CDR3 protein. The data show under 1,100,000 distinct CDR3 sequences, under 30% seen once. A further study also used this sample, focusing on T cells of mothers and their children.

The sample taken for sequencing was blood. All receptors come from a girl aged 2 to 10 in good health.

J is TRBJ2-5 and V is TRBV5-1; TRBD1 might be the D (6 bases). V was cut by 4 bases and J by 5 bases, with 15 bases left in between. This CDR3 has 14 amino acids. Germline values: CDR1 SGHRS, CDR2 YFSETQ. CDR3 bases: TGCGCCAGCAGCGAACTACAGGGTAGGGAGACCCAGTACTTC. It yields the protein CASSELQGRETQYF.

This chain links TRBV14 with TRBJ2-3; D remains unclear. This CDR3 has 15 residues. Germline-derived CDR1 and CDR2 are SGHDN and FVKESK. V was cut by 0 bases and J by 3 bases, with 10 bases left in between. The CDR3 loop is CASSQDSTLTDTQYF. CDR3 bases: TGTGCCAGCAGCCAAGACTCGACCTTAACAGATACGCAGTATTTT.

V gene TRBV7-2 combines with J gene TRBJ2-1; no definite D call. Germline V gene lookup returns CDR1 SGHTA and CDR2 FQGNSA. This CDR3 is 14 amino acids long. V lost 4 bases and J lost 8, with 15 bases in between. The CDR3 sequence: CASSYGPPRHEQFF. The CDR3 bases are TGTGCCAGCAGCTACGGACCCCCTAGGCATGAGCAGTTCTTC.

The V call is TRBV29-1, the J call TRBJ1-1; D gene ambiguous. The V and J ends lost 7 bases and 7 bases respectively, with 10 bases between them. The CDR3 is made up of 10 amino acids. Looked up from germline, CDR1 is SQVTM and CDR2 is ANQGSEA. The CDR3: CSASEDEAFF. In nucleotides, the CDR3 is TGCAGCGCTTCCGAAGATGAAGCTTTCTTT. The entire variable domain, with the rest obtained from reference TRBV29-1 and TRBJ1-1, is as follows: SAVISQKPSRDICQRGTSLTIQCQVDSQVTMMFWYRQQPGQSLTLIATANQGSEATYESGFVIDKFPISRPNLTFSTLTVSNMSPEDSSIYLCSASEDEAFFGQGTRLTVV.

This clonotype was seen many times. The J gene is TRBJ1-5, the V gene TRBV6-1, with a tentative D call TRBD1 (5 bases). The CDR3 is made up of 13 amino acids. V was clipped by 3 bases and J by 4 bases, with 7 bases between them. Germline V gene lookup returns CDR1 MNHNS and CDR2 SASEGT. CDR3 protein: CASSDGGNQPQHF. The CDR3 coding sequence is TGTGCCAGCAGTGATGGGGGGAATCAGCCCCAGCATTTT.

This clonotype has a handful of counts. The gene calls are TRBV5-1 and TRBJ1-1; D may be TRBD1 (5 bases). From germline, CDR1 is SGHRS and CDR2 YFSETQ. V lost 1 base and J lost 5, with 15 bases in between. The CDR3 loop spans 15 amino acids. DNA of the CDR3: TGCGCCAGCAGCTTGCGGCAGGGAGACGGGACTGAAGCTTTCTTT. This sequence encodes CASSLRQGDGTEAFF.

V is TRBV5-1 and J is TRBJ2-3; TRBD2 might be the D (6 bases). The germline CDR1 and CDR2 sequences are SGHRS and YFSETQ. This CDR3 spans 16 amino acids. The V end was cut by 0 bases, the J end by 5 bases, with 16 bases between. The CDR3 sequence: CASSLGRDSLGDTQYF. The CDR3 coding sequence is TGCGCCAGCAGCTTGGGGCGGGACTCCCTCGGAGATACGCAGTATTTT. Drawing the rest from reference TRBV5-1 and TRBJ2-3, the complete variable domain is KAGVTQTPRYLIKTRGQQVTLSCSPISGHRSVSWYQQTPGQGLQFLFEYFSETQRNKGNFPGRFSGRQFSNSRSEMNVSTLELGDSALYLCASSLGRDSLGDTQYFGPGTRLTVL.

This chain links TRBV2 with TRBJ2-3; 7 positions agree with TRBD2. This CDR3 has 15 residues. CDR1 is SNHLY and CDR2 is FYNNEI in the germline V gene. V lost 5 bases and J lost 5; bases outside the gene matches: 10. CDR3 sequence: CASSPPRSGIDTQYF. The CDR3 bases are TGTGCCAGCAGTCCACCGCGAAGCGGGATAGATACGCAGTATTTT. The full variable domain, rest sourced from reference TRBV2 and TRBJ2-3, is EPEVTQTPSHQVTQMGQEVILRCVPISNHLYFYWYRQILGQKVEFLVSFYNNEISEKSEIFDDQFSVERPDGSNFTLKIRSTKLEDSAMYFCASSPPRSGIDTQYFGPGTRLTVL.

This clonotype appeared a single time. The chain has TRBV27 and TRBJ1-6; TRBD1 is a possible D gene (5 bases). The CDR3 loop spans 15 amino acids. Trimming pared 2 bases from V and 10 bases from J, leaving 15 bases between. The germline gives CDR1 MNHEY, CDR2 SMNVEV (reference sequence). CDR3 amino acids: CASSLMVAGHSPLHF. The CDR3 DNA follows: TGTGCCAGCAGTTTAATGGTGGCAGGGCACTCACCCCTCCACTTT.

The rearrangement joins TRBV4-3 to TRBJ1-2, with a weak D call TRBD1 (5 bases). The CDR3 extends over 16 amino acids. Looked up from germline, CDR1 is LGHNA and CDR2 is YSLEER. The V and J ends lost 3 bases and 4 bases respectively, with 18 bases between them. The CDR3 protein is CASSQGRVRLSYGYTF. The CDR3 DNA is TGCGCCAGCAGCCAGGGCAGGGTGCGATTGAGCTATGGCTACACCTTC.

The chain uses TRBV29-1 and TRBJ1-1; no clear D. The CDR3 totals 11 residues. The germline CDR1 and CDR2 sequences are SQVTM and ANQGSEA. Trimming removed 5 bases from V and 8 bases from J, with 12 bases in between. The CDR3, as DNA: TGCAGCGTTATCCTTGTAGGGGAAGCTTTCTTT. It specifies CSVILVGEAFF. The whole variable domain, remainder taken from reference TRBV29-1 and TRBJ1-1, is SAVISQKPSRDICQRGTSLTIQCQVDSQVTMMFWYRQQPGQSLTLIATANQGSEATYESGFVIDKFPISRPNLTFSTLTVSNMSPEDSSIYLCSVILVGEAFFGQGTRLTVV.

This clonotype was picked up one time. V is TRBV7-9 and J is TRBJ2-7, with a weak D call TRBD2 (5 bases). Germline CDR1 SEHNR, CDR2 FQNEAQ (reference sequence). The CDR3 contains 14 residues. V shed 2 bases and J shed 3 bases, with 11 bases lying between them. Written as DNA, the CDR3 is TGTGCCAGCAGCTTACGAGACTACGACTACGAGCAGTACTTC. This codes for CASSLRDYDYEQYF.

The chain joins TRBV5-6 to TRBJ2-1, with no clear D. Trimming removed 4 bases from V and 1 base from J, with 9 bases in between. Per the germline V gene, CDR1 is SGHDT and CDR2 is YYEEEE. The CDR3 runs to 14 residues. The CDR3 loop reads CASSPLRSYNEQFF. For the CDR3, the DNA is TGTGCCAGCAGCCCCCTGAGGTCCTACAATGAGCAGTTCTTC.

This chain links TRBV4-2 with TRBJ2-5, with 7 positions matching TRBD1. Losses at the gene ends were 0 bases for V and 5 bases for J; bases not matched to a gene: 6. The CDR3 has 15 amino acids. The germline V gene has CDR1 LGHNA and CDR2 YNFKEQ. The DNA for the CDR3 is TGTGCCAGCAGCCAAGAAGGGGGCAGGAGGGAGACCCAGTACTTC. It translates to CASSQEGGRRETQYF.

The chain has TRBV29-1 and TRBJ2-7; D ambiguous. Trimming left V 1 base short and J 5 bases short, with 12 bases between. Germline V gene lookup returns CDR1 SQVTM and CDR2 ANQGSEA. The CDR3 loop spans 13 amino acids. CDR3 residues: CSVEARFGDEQYF. CDR3 sequence (DNA): TGCAGCGTTGAAGCGAGGTTTGGGGACGAGCAGTACTTC.

This clonotype occurred a few times. The chain employs TRBV7-9 and TRBJ2-7; D call uncertain. This CDR3 comprises 12 residues. Trimming removed 7 bases from V and 0 bases from J, with 7 bases in between. Germline CDR1 SEHNR, CDR2 FQNEAQ (reference sequence). The CDR3 sequence is CASNGLSYEQYF. The DNA for the CDR3 is TGTGCCAGCAATGGCCTCTCCTACGAGCAGTACTTC.

This clonotype has a count of ten or more. The chain carries TRBV12-3 or TRBV12-4 and TRBJ1-2; the D gene is possibly TRBD1 (5 bases). CDR3 length: 12 amino acids. V was cut by 4 bases and J by 4 bases, with 7 bases left in between. CDR3 loop: CASSSDSYGYTF. CDR3 sequence (DNA): TGTGCCAGCAGTTCCGACAGCTATGGCTACACCTTC.

This clonotype came up a few times. The V gene is TRBV29-1, the J gene TRBJ2-1; D unclear. Germline CDR1 and CDR2: SQVTM and ANQGSEA. V was trimmed by 0 bases and J by 9 bases, leaving 18 bases between them. There are 15 residues in the CDR3. The CDR3 DNA reads TGCAGCGTTGAAGATCGGGCAGGATCTCTCGGTGAGCAGTTCTTC. Encoded protein: CSVEDRAGSLGEQFF.

This clonotype was seen a few times. The chain recombines TRBV20-1 with TRBJ1-2, with TRBD1 matching over 11 bases. V lost 4 bases, J lost 2 bases, and 9 bases stayed unmatched. Germline CDR1 DFQATT, CDR2 SNEGSKA (reference sequence). The CDR3 extends over 16 amino acids. CDR3 DNA sequence: TGCAGTGCTATACCGGGACAGGGGGACTTAAACTATGGCTACACCTTC. Its protein is CSAIPGQGDLNYGYTF.

This chain links TRBV2 with TRBJ2-3; tentatively, D is TRBD1 (5 bases). V was shortened by 6 bases and J by 2 bases, with 18 bases between the two germline ends. Germline lookup yields CDR1 SNHLY and CDR2 FYNNEI. The CDR3 extends over 16 amino acids. CDR3 DNA: TGTGCCAGCAGAGCCCAGGGATCCATAAACACAGATACGCAGTATTTT. Its translation is CASRAQGSINTDTQYF.